This TCR beta chain was observed in a study of T cell responses to AZD1222 COVID-19 vaccine. TCRdb's table, derived via immunoSEQ multiplex PCR, lists solely in-frame clones and lacks some. Seen here are roughly 100,000 clones, roughly 88% observed once, and the top ten hold around 5%. Of note for this clone: The antigen remains unidentified.

This CDR3 region has 13 residues. Trimming took 8 bases from V and 0 from J, leaving 10 bases between them. Germline CDR1 SGHVS, CDR2 FQNEAQ. Overall study results and limits: Mostly white British, mostly female donors; authors suggested clonal diversity may be underestimated. Unmutated variant regions are reportedly targeted by nearly half of spike-specific TCRs.

This chain connects TRBV7-8 to TRBJ2-5; D call uncertain. The sequence came from an adult in good health. This sample comprised peripheral blood, obtained on day 0 of AZD1222 vaccination. CDR3 sequence (DNA): TGTGCCAGCGACGACAAAAACCAAGAGACCCAGTACTTC. Translated: CASDDKNQETQYF.